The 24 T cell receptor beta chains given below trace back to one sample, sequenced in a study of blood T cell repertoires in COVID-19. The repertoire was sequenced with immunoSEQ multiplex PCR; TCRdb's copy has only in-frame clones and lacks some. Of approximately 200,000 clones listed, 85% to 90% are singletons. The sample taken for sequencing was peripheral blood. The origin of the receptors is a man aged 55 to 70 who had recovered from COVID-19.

The CDR3 region is CASSLQGEGEKLFF. Here the CDR3 DNA reads TGTGCCAGCAGCTTACAAGGGGAGGGGGAAAAACTGTTTTTT. V and J are TRBV7-2 and TRBJ1-4; tentatively, D is TRBD1 (5 bases). Germline assignment: CDR1 SGHTA and CDR2 FQGNSA. There are 14 residues in the CDR3. Trimming left V 2 bases short and J 8 bases short, with 12 bases between.

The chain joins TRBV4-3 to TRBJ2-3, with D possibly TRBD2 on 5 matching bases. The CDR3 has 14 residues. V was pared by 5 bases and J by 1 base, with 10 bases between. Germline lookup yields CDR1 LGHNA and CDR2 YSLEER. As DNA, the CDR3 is TGCGCCAGCAGCAAGACCGGGGGCACAGATACGCAGTATTTT. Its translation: CASSKTGGTDTQYF.

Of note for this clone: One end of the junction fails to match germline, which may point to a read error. Here the CDR3 reads CATSSGGDTIYF. The CDR3 DNA follows: TGTGCCACCAGCAGCGGTGGAGACACCATATATTTT. The V and J genes are TRBV15 and TRBJ1-3; D call uncertain. The V gene's germline CDR1 is LNHNV and CDR2 YYDKDF (reference sequence). This CDR3 region has 12 residues.

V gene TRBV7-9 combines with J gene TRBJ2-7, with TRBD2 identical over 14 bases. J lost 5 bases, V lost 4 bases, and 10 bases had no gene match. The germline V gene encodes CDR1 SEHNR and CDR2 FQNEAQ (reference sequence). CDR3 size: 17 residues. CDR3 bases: TGTGCCAGCAGCTCAACCGGGACTAGCGGGAGAAACCACGAGCAGTACTTC. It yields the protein CASSSTGTSGRNHEQYF.

The CDR3 sequence is CASSPPTGTGTDTQYF. DNA of the CDR3: TGTGCCAGCTCACCACCGACGGGGACAGGCACAGATACGCAGTATTTT. V and J are TRBV18 and TRBJ2-3; 7 bases are shared with TRBD1. CDR3 length equals 16 residues. V was pared by 0 bases and J by 1 base, with 4 bases of the junction left unmatched. The germline V gene has CDR1 KGHSH and CDR2 LQKENI. The full variable domain, with the rest looked up from reference TRBV18 and TRBJ2-3, is NAGVMQNPRHLVRRRGQEARLRCSPMKGHSHVYWYRQLPEEGLKFMVYLQKENIIDESGMPKERFSAEFPKEGPSILRIQQVVRGDSAAYFCASSPPTGTGTDTQYFGPGTRLTVL.

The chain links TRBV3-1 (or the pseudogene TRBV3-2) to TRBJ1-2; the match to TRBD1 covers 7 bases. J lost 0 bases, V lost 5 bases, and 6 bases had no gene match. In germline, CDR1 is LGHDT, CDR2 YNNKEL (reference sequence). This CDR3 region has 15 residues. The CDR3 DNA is TGTGCCAGCAGCACTACCGACAGGGCTAACTATGGCTACACCTTC. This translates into CASSTTDRANYGYTF.

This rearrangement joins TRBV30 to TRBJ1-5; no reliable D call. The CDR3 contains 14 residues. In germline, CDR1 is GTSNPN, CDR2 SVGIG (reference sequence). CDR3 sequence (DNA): TGTGGACTGAACCGGGTCGGGGGCAATCAGCCCCAGCATTTT. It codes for CGLNRVGGNQPQHF.

The CDR3 region has the DNA TGTGCCTGCCCTATTCCGCCAGGTAACACTGAAGCTTTCTTT. This gives the protein CACPIPPGNTEAFF. This rearrangement joins TRBV30 to TRBJ1-1; D gene ambiguous. The CDR3 extends over 14 amino acids. CDR1 GTSNPN and CDR2 SVGIG come from the germline V gene (reference sequence). V was clipped by 6 bases and J by 2 bases, with 16 bases between them. Filled out from reference TRBV30 and TRBJ1-1, the complete variable domain reads SQTIHQWPATLVQPVGSPLSLECTVEGTSNPNLYWYRQAAGRGLQLLFYSVGIGQISSEVPQNLSASRPQDRQFILSSKKLLLSDSGFYLCACPIPPGNTEAFFGQGTRLTVV.

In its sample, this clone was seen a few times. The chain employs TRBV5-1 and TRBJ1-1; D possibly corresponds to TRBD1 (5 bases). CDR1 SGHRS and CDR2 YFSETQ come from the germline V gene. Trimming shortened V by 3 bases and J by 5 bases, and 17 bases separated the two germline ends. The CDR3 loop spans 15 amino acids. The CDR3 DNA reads TGCGCCAGCAGCTCACATGGGGCCAAGGGGACTGAAGCTTTCTTT. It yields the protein CASSSHGAKGTEAFF. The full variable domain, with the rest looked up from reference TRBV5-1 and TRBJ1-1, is KAGVTQTPRYLIKTRGQQVTLSCSPISGHRSVSWYQQTPGQGLQFLFEYFSETQRNKGNFPGRFSGRQFSNSRSEMNVSTLELGDSALYLCASSSHGAKGTEAFFGQGTRLTVV.

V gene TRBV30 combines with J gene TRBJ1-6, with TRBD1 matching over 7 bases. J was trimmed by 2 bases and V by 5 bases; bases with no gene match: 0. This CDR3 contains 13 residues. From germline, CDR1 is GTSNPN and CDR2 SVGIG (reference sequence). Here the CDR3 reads CAWDRAYNSPLHF. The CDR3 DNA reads TGTGCCTGGGACAGGGCCTATAATTCACCCCTCCACTTT.

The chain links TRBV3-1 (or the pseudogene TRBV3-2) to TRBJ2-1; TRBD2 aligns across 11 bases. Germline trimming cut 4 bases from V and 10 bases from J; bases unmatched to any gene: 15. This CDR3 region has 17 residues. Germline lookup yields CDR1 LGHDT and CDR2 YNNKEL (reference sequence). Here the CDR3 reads CASSPYMTASGGREQFF. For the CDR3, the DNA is TGTGCCAGCAGCCCATACATGACGGCTAGCGGGGGGAGGGAGCAGTTCTTC.

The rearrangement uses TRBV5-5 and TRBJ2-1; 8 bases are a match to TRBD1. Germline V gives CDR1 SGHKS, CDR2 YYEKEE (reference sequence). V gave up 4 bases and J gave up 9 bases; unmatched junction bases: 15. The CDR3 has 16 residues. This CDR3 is CASSTLGPTGDGEQFF. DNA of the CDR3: TGTGCCAGCAGCACACTCGGCCCGACAGGGGATGGTGAGCAGTTCTTC.

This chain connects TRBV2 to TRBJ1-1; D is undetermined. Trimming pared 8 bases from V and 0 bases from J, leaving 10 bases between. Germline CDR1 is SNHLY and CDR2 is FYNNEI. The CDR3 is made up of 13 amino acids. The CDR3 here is CASPRRVNTEAFF. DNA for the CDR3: TGTGCCAGCCCACGGCGGGTGAACACTGAAGCTTTCTTT.

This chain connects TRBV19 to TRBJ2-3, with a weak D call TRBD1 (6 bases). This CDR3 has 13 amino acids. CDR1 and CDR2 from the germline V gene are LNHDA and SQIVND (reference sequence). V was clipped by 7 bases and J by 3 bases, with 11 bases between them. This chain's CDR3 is CASKGTQTDTQYF. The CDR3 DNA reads TGTGCCAGTAAAGGGACACAAACAGATACGCAGTATTTT.

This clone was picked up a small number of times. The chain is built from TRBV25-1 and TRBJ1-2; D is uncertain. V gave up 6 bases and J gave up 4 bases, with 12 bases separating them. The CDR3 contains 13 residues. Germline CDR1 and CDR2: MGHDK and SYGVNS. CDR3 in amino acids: CASRRDVAYGYTF. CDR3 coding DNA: TGTGCCAGCAGGAGGGATGTGGCCTATGGCTACACCTTC.

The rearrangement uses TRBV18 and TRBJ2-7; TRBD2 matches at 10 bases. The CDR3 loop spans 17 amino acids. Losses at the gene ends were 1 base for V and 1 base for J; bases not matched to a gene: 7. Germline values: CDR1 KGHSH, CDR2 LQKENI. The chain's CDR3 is CASSPQSLAGASYEQYF. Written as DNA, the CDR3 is TGTGCCAGCTCACCACAGAGCCTAGCGGGGGCATCCTACGAGCAGTACTTC.

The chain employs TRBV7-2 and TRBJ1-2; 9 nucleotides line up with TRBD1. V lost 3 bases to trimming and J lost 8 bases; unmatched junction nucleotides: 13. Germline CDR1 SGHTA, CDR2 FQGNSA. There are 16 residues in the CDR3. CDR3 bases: TGTGCCAGCAGCTTCCTCCTGGACAGGGGCGGGGGCGGCTACACCTTC. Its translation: CASSFLLDRGGGGYTF. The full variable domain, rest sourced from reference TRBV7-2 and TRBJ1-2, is GAGVSQSPSNKVTEKGKDVELRCDPISGHTALYWYRQSLGQGLEFLIYFQGNSAPDKSGLPSDRFSAERTGGSVSTLTIQRTQQEDSAVYLCASSFLLDRGGGGYTFGSGTRLTVV.

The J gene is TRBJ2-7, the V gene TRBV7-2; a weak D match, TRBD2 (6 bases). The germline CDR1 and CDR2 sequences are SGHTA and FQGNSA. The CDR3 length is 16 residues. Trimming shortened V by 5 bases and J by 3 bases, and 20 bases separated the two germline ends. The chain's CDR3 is CASSRAGSSPFYEQYF. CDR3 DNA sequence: TGTGCCAGCAGCAGGGCGGGGAGTTCCCCTTTCTACGAGCAGTACTTC.

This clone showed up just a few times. CDR3 DNA: TGTGCCAGCAGTTTGGGGGCGCGGCAGCCCCAGCATTTT. This encodes CASSLGARQPQHF. The rearrangement uses TRBV6-6 and TRBJ1-5, with D possibly matching TRBD1 (6 bases). In germline, CDR1 is MNHNY, CDR2 SVGAGI (reference sequence). V was cut by 4 bases and J by 7 bases, with 11 bases left in between. The CDR3 loop spans 13 amino acids.

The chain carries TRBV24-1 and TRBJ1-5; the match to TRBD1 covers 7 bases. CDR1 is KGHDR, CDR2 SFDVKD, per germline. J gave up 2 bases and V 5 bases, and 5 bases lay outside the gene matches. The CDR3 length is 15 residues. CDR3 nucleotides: TGTGCCACCAGTGCCGGGACAGCGGGCAATCAGCCCCAGCATTTT. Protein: CATSAGTAGNQPQHF.

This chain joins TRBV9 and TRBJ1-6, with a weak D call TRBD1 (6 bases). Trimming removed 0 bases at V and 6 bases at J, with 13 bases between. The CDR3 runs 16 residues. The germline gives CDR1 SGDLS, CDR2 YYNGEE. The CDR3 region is CASSVDGTPSNSPLHF. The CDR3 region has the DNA TGTGCCAGCAGCGTAGATGGGACACCATCTAATTCACCCCTCCACTTT.

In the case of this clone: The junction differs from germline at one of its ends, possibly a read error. CDR3 in DNA: TGCGCCAGCAGCGATGTAGCGGGAGCCCCGTCCCGCTTC. Protein: CASSDVAGAPSRF. The chain uses TRBV5-1 and TRBJ2-7, with 9 bases that match TRBD2. This CDR3 has 13 residues. In germline, CDR1 is SGHRS, CDR2 YFSETQ.

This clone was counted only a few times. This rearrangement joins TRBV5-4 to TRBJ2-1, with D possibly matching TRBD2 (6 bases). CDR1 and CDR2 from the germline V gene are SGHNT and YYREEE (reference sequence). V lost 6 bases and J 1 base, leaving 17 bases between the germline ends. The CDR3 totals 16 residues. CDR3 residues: CASTPGSGRSYNEQFF. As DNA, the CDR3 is TGTGCCAGCACCCCGGGGAGCGGGCGGTCCTACAATGAGCAGTTCTTC.

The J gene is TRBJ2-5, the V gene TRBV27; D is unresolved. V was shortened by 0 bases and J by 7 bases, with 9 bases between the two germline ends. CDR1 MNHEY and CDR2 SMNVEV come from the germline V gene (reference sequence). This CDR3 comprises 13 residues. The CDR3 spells CASSLSALGTQYF. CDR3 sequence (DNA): TGTGCCAGCAGTTTATCAGCTCTCGGGACCCAGTACTTC.